These 17 T cell receptor beta chains share one sample of origin, sequenced in a study of OX40 agonist ivuxolimab in advanced cancers. Assay: immunoSEQ multiplex PCR; the TCRdb copy retains only in-frame clones and omits some. The sample includes 30,000 to 35,000 clones, 89% of them seen just once. The sequenced sample was CD4+ or CD8+ T cells sorted from blood, obtained in a trial of the OX40 agonist ivuxolimab. These receptors came from an adult with an advanced solid tumor such as melanoma, head and neck, liver or kidney cancer.

The genes are TRBV10-3 and TRBJ2-3; TRBD2 aligns across 8 bases. The CDR3 loop spans 13 amino acids. J was trimmed by 6 bases and V by 11 bases; bases with no gene match: 10. CDR1 and CDR2 (germline): ENHRY, SYGVKD. The DNA for the CDR3 is TGTGCCCTCCGGGGGGGGGCGTCGGATACGCAGTATTTT. Translated: CALRGGASDTQYF.

The rearrangement joins TRBV15 to TRBJ1-6; no firm D call. V was cut by 8 bases and J by 3 bases, with 11 bases left in between. CDR1 is LNHNV and CDR2 is YYDKDF in the germline V gene (reference sequence). The CDR3 length is 14 residues. CDR3 sequence reads: CATREHNYNSPLHF. The CDR3 coding sequence is TGTGCCACCCGGGAACATAACTATAATTCACCCCTCCACTTT.

The V and J genes are TRBV29-1 and TRBJ2-5; the match to TRBD1 covers 9 bases. Looked up from germline, CDR1 is SQVTM and CDR2 is ANQGSEA. With V trimmed by 7 bases and J by 2 bases, 8 bases remained unmatched. The CDR3 is 14 residues long. The CDR3 DNA reads TGCAGCGGAGTCCCGACAGGGGGGCAAGAGACCCAGTACTTC. This encodes CSGVPTGGQETQYF.

The gene calls are TRBV4-1 and TRBJ2-1; no clear D gene. Trimming shortened V by 1 base and J by 4 bases, and 5 bases separated the two germline ends. This CDR3 spans 13 amino acids. Germline loops: CDR1 MGHRA, CDR2 YSYEKL. The CDR3 reads CASSQALYNEQFF. CDR3 DNA: TGCGCCAGCAGCCAAGCATTATACAATGAGCAGTTCTTC.

The rearrangement links TRBV7-9 to TRBJ2-3; D may be TRBD1 or TRBD2 (7 bases each). The CDR3 totals 16 residues. V shed 5 bases and J shed 7 bases, with 22 bases lying between them. Germline CDR1 is SEHNR and CDR2 is FQNEAQ (reference sequence). CDR3 sequence: CASSPALNQGGNTQYF. The DNA of the CDR3 is TGTGCCAGCAGCCCCGCTTTGAACCAGGGGGGGAATACGCAGTATTTT.

The chain carries TRBV7-8 and TRBJ1-5; D ambiguous. Trimming pared 1 base from V and 4 bases from J, leaving 11 bases between. This CDR3 spans 15 amino acids. CDR1 is SGHVS and CDR2 is FQNEAQ in the germline V gene. CDR3 residues: CASSLVGSSNQPQHF. CDR3 in DNA: TGTGCCAGCAGCTTAGTGGGCTCCTCAAATCAGCCCCAGCATTTT.

The chain links TRBV11-3 to TRBJ2-2; D not certain. There are 14 residues in the CDR3. Trimming took 5 bases from V and 8 from J, leaving 15 bases between them. CDR1 SGHNT and CDR2 YENEEA come from the germline V gene. The CDR3 protein is CASSPRDGRGELFF. CDR3 sequence (DNA): TGTGCCAGCAGCCCACGCGACGGGCGGGGGGAGCTGTTTTTT.

The chain has TRBV14 and TRBJ2-1; no firm D call. The V end lost 2 bases, the J end lost 2 bases, and 10 bases lay between the germline ends. This CDR3 is built from 15 residues. The V gene's germline CDR1 is SGHDN and CDR2 FVKESK. CDR3: CASSQQLNTYNEQFF. The CDR3 nucleotides are TGTGCCAGCAGCCAACAACTAAATACCTACAATGAGCAGTTCTTC.

The chain joins TRBV28 to TRBJ2-5; TRBD1 agrees at 7 bases. Germline loops: CDR1 MDHEN, CDR2 SYDVKM. The CDR3 has 16 residues. The ends lost 1 base at V and 5 bases at J; junction bases unmatched: 10. CDR3 bases: TGTGCCAGCAGTTTATTCCCCACAGGGGTCGCGGAGACCCAGTACTTC. This sequence encodes CASSLFPTGVAETQYF.

The chain couples TRBV9 to TRBJ2-7; D perhaps matches TRBD2 (6 bases). The V gene's germline CDR1 is SGDLS and CDR2 YYNGEE. V gave up 3 bases and J gave up 5 bases, with 12 bases separating them. The CDR3 loop spans 13 amino acids. The CDR3 here is CASSGGGGHEQYF. CDR3 nucleotides: TGTGCCAGCAGCGGGGGAGGCGGACACGAGCAGTACTTC.

The chain recombines TRBV5-5 with TRBJ1-2; perhaps TRBD1 as D (5 bases). With 2 bases removed from V and 10 bases from J, the gap between germline ends came to 18 bases. Germline assignment: CDR1 SGHKS and CDR2 YYEKEE (reference sequence). The CDR3 is 14 amino acids. CDR3 nucleotide sequence: TGTGCCAGCAGCTTTGGGGCCGGCTCCCCTTCCTACACCTTC. Translated: CASSFGAGSPSYTF.

The chain has TRBV4-1 and TRBJ1-5; D uncertain. Germline-derived CDR1 and CDR2 are MGHRA and YSYEKL. V lost 3 bases, J lost 1 base, and 4 bases lay in between. This CDR3 has 13 amino acids. In DNA form, the CDR3 reads TGCGCCAGCAGCCAGGGGAGCAATCAGCCCCAGCATTTT. Translation gives CASSQGSNQPQHF.

The rearrangement uses TRBV19 and TRBJ2-7; 7 bases match TRBD2. The CDR3 covers 15 residues. CDR1 is LNHDA and CDR2 is SQIVND in the germline V gene (reference sequence). The ends lost 3 bases at V and 2 bases at J; junction bases unmatched: 7. CDR3: CASSIAASGAYEQYF. The CDR3 nucleotides read TGTGCCAGTAGTATTGCGGCTAGCGGAGCCTACGAGCAGTACTTC.

This chain joins TRBV4-1 and TRBJ2-2; TRBD2 is a possible D gene (5 bases). Trimming stripped 3 bases from V and 11 bases from J, with 16 bases between. Germline V lookup: CDR1 MGHRA, CDR2 YSYEKL. The length of the CDR3 is 14 residues. The CDR3 DNA reads as TGCGCCAGCAGCCATTCTCCGGGATCCCCCGAGCTGTTTTTT. As protein: CASSHSPGSPELFF.

The chain is built from TRBV13 and TRBJ2-2, with TRBD1 identical over 10 bases. The CDR3 loop spans 18 amino acids. The J segment lost 4 bases and the V segment lost 5 bases, leaving 13 bases of the junction unmatched. In germline, CDR1 is PRHDT, CDR2 FYEKMQ (reference sequence). CDR3: CASSIVRDRGFATGELFF. The CDR3, as DNA: TGTGCCAGCAGCATCGTACGGGACAGGGGATTCGCCACCGGGGAGCTGTTTTTT.

This chain links TRBV19 with TRBJ1-2; no definite D call. Germline-derived CDR1 and CDR2 are LNHDA and SQIVND (reference sequence). V lost 4 bases, J lost 10 bases, and 16 bases lay in between. The CDR3 length is 13 residues. CDR3 nucleotides: TGTGCCAGTAGTACCGGGATCGTATGGGACTACACCTTC. This sequence encodes CASSTGIVWDYTF.

The V call is TRBV6-6, the J call TRBJ2-7, with TRBD1 identical over 7 bases. The V and J ends lost 1 base and 3 bases, in that order; junction bases with no gene match: 3. Germline V lookup: CDR1 MNHNY, CDR2 SVGAGI (reference sequence). This CDR3 contains 14 residues. CDR3 sequence (DNA): TGTGCCAGCAGTTACTACGGACAGGACTACGAGCAGTACTTC. Its translation: CASSYYGQDYEQYF.